One and the same sample provided the 4 T cell receptor beta chains below, sequenced in a study of shared clonotypes between healthy human individuals. TCRdb's table, derived via immunoSEQ multiplex PCR, lists solely in-frame clones and lacks some. Of about 2.3 million clones in the sample, under 95% were seen once. The sequenced material came from naive CD4+ T cells from PBMCs. Subset noted: CD45RA+ positively selected. Receptors originate from a man younger than 35 in good health. Some clones in this sample may be carry-over from other donors' samples.

The chain combines TRBV6-5 with TRBJ2-3; 9 nucleotides line up with TRBD2. Looked up from germline, CDR1 is MNHEY and CDR2 is SVGAGI. Trimming at V came to 0 bases and at J to 5 bases, leaving 6 bases not matched to a gene. The CDR3 runs to 16 residues. CDR3 DNA sequence: TGTGCCAGCAGTTACTCGGGGACTAGCTTGGGAGATACGCAGTATTTT. Encoded protein: CASSYSGTSLGDTQYF.

This clone appeared once. V and J are TRBV5-1 and TRBJ2-7; TRBD1 matches at 8 bases. Germline loops: CDR1 SGHRS, CDR2 YFSETQ. V lost 3 bases to trimming and J lost 0 bases; unmatched junction nucleotides: 2. CDR3 length: 14 residues. Here the CDR3 DNA reads TGCGCCAGCAGCTATACAGGGGGCTCCTACGAGCAGTACTTC. Translating gives CASSYTGGSYEQYF. Full variable domain (outside the CDR3, taken from reference TRBV5-1 and TRBJ2-7): KAGVTQTPRYLIKTRGQQVTLSCSPISGHRSVSWYQQTPGQGLQFLFEYFSETQRNKGNFPGRFSGRQFSNSRSEMNVSTLELGDSALYLCASSYTGGSYEQYFGPGTRLTVT.

The V call is TRBV18, the J call TRBJ2-2; no firm D call. The CDR3 totals 14 residues. V was shortened by 6 bases and J by 5 bases, with 13 bases between the two germline ends. Germline CDR1 and CDR2: KGHSH and LQKENI. The CDR3 reads CASSGWLVTGELFF. The DNA of the CDR3 is TGTGCCAGCTCCGGATGGCTTGTGACCGGGGAGCTGTTTTTT.

J is TRBJ2-1 and V is TRBV5-1; 13 positions match TRBD2. Germline CDR1 is SGHRS and CDR2 is YFSETQ. Losses at the gene ends were 1 base for V and 8 bases for J; bases not matched to a gene: 6. This CDR3 comprises 16 residues. The CDR3 DNA is TGCGCCAGCAGCTTGCCGGGACTAGCGGGAAAGGATGAGCAGTTCTTC. Translated: CASSLPGLAGKDEQFF.